Listed below are T cell receptor beta chains from one sample, sequenced in a study of blood T cell repertoires in COVID-19. Using immunoSEQ multiplex PCR, the repertoire was profiled, and TCRdb retains in-frame clones only, with some absent. The sample records approximately 290,000 clones, about 89% being singletons. Sequenced input: peripheral blood. These receptors were collected from a young man with acute or convalescent COVID-19. CDR3s include the opening cysteine and the closing phenylalanine or tryptophan. D genes are given only for firm matches. Clone size is stated in some rows and not others, as once, few, many or a class when expanded.

J gene: TRBJ1-1; clone size: NA; V gene: TRBV6-5; D gene: TRBD1; CDR3 protein: CASSTGGGEAFF; CDR3 DNA: TGTGCCAGCAGCACAGGGGGCGGGGAAGCTTTCTTT
J gene: TRBJ2-1; clone size: NA; V gene: TRBV5-3; D gene: NA; CDR3 protein: CARSLGQANEQFF; CDR3 DNA: TGTGCCAGAAGCTTGGGACAAGCTAATGAGCAGTTCTTC
J gene: TRBJ1-1; clone size: once; V gene: TRBV2; D gene: TRBD1; CDR3 protein: CASSAGTGRGNTEAFF; CDR3 DNA: TGTGCCAGCAGTGCTGGGACAGGGAGAGGGAACACTGAAGCTTTCTTT
J gene: TRBJ1-4; clone size: NA; V gene: TRBV3-1/TRBV3-2; D gene: NA; CDR3 protein: CASSPRQLVNEKLFF; CDR3 DNA: TGTGCCAGCAGCCCCCGACAGCTAGTTAATGAAAAACTGTTTTTT
J gene: TRBJ2-5; clone size: NA; V gene: TRBV5-1; D gene: TRBD2; CDR3 protein: CASSLLASQETQYF; CDR3 DNA: TGCGCCAGCAGCTTACTAGCGTCCCAAGAGACCCAGTACTTC
J gene: TRBJ2-3; clone size: NA; V gene: TRBV12-3/TRBV12-4; D gene: NA; CDR3 protein: CASSPLADTQYF; CDR3 DNA: TGTGCCAGCAGTCCCCTAGCAGATACGCAGTATTTT
J gene: TRBJ1-3; clone size: NA; V gene: TRBV5-1; D gene: TRBD1; CDR3 protein: CASSLRTGGASGNTIYF; CDR3 DNA: TGCGCCAGCAGCTTACGGACAGGGGGCGCTTCTGGAAACACCATATATTTT
J gene: TRBJ1-5; clone size: NA; V gene: TRBV6-1; D gene: NA; CDR3 protein: CASSQNQPQHF; CDR3 DNA: TGTGCCAGCAGTCAAAATCAGCCCCAGCATTTT
J gene: TRBJ1-1; clone size: NA; V gene: TRBV11-2; D gene: NA; CDR3 protein: CASSAGYGEAFF; CDR3 DNA: TGTGCCAGCAGCGCAGGGTATGGTGAAGCTTTCTTT
J gene: TRBJ2-2; clone size: NA; V gene: TRBV27; D gene: TRBD1; CDR3 protein: CASSFLIAGQGDTGELFF; CDR3 DNA: TGTGCCAGCAGTTTTCTTATCGCAGGACAGGGGGACACCGGGGAGCTGTTTTTT
J gene: TRBJ2-3; clone size: once; V gene: TRBV30; D gene: NA; CDR3 protein: CASTPWRNRVYWTDTQYF; CDR3 DNA: TGTGCCTCAACCCCTTGGAGAAACAGGGTTTATTGGACAGATACGCAGTATTTT
J gene: TRBJ2-7; clone size: NA; V gene: TRBV4-2; D gene: TRBD2; CDR3 protein: CASSQELAGGEQYF; CDR3 DNA: TGTGCCAGCAGCCAAGAACTAGCGGGGGGCGAGCAGTACTTC
J gene: TRBJ2-1; clone size: NA; V gene: TRBV27; D gene: TRBD2; CDR3 protein: CASSPRLAGNNEQFF; CDR3 DNA: TGTGCCAGCAGTCCTCGACTAGCGGGGAATAATGAGCAGTTCTTC
J gene: TRBJ2-5; clone size: NA; V gene: TRBV2; D gene: TRBD2; CDR3 protein: CASGTSGGPFPGETQYF; CDR3 DNA: TGTGCCAGTGGGACTAGCGGGGGTCCCTTTCCCGGAGAGACCCAGTACTTC
J gene: TRBJ2-7; clone size: NA; V gene: TRBV7-9; D gene: NA; CDR3 protein: CASSSPQRNYEQYF; CDR3 DNA: TGTGCCAGCAGCTCCCCCCAGAGGAACTACGAGCAGTACTTC
J gene: TRBJ1-6; clone size: NA; V gene: TRBV30; D gene: NA; CDR3 protein: CAWSVRMRPLHF; CDR3 DNA: TGTGCCTGGAGTGTACGTATGAGACCCCTCCACTTT
J gene: TRBJ1-4; clone size: NA; V gene: TRBV7-8; D gene: TRBD1; CDR3 protein: CASSRDRVGSEKLFF; CDR3 DNA: TGTGCCAGCAGCCGGGACAGGGTTGGGTCTGAAAAACTGTTTTTT
J gene: TRBJ2-7; clone size: NA; V gene: TRBV7-9; D gene: TRBD1; CDR3 protein: CASRTGEYEQYF; CDR3 DNA: TGTGCCAGCAGGACAGGGGAGTACGAGCAGTACTTC